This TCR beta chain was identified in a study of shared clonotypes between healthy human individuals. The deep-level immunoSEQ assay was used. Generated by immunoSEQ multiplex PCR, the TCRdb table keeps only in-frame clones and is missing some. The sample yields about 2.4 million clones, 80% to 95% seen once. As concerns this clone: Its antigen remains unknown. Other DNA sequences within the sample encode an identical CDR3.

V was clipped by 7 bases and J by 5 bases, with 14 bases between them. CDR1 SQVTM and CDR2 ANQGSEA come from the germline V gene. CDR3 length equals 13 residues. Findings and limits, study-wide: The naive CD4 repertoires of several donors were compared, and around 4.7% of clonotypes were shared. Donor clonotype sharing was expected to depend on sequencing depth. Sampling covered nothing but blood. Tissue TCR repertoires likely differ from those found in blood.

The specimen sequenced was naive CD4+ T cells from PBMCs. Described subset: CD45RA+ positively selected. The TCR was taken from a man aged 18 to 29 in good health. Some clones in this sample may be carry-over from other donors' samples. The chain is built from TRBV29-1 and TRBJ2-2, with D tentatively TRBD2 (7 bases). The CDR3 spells CSGQRGGTGELFF. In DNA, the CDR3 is TGCAGCGGCCAAAGGGGGGGGACCGGGGAGCTGTTTTTT.